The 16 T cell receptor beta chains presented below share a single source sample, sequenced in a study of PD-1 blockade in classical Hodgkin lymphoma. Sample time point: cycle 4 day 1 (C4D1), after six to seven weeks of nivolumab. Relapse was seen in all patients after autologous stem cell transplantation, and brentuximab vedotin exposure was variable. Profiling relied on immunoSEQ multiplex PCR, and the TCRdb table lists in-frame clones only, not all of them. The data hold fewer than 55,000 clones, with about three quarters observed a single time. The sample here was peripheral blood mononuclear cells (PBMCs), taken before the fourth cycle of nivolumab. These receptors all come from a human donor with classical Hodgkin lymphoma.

This CDR3 reads CASSPRKTGGNSPLHF. The CDR3 region has the DNA TGTGCCAGCTCACCCCGAAAGACAGGGGGGAATTCACCCCTCCACTTT. The gene calls are TRBV18 and TRBJ1-6; the match to TRBD1 covers 9 bases. Unmatched junction bases numbered 7, after V lost 3 bases and J lost 7 bases. The CDR3 length is 16 residues. Per the germline V gene, CDR1 is KGHSH and CDR2 is LQKENI. Full variable domain (rest looked up from reference TRBV18 and TRBJ1-6): NAGVMQNPRHLVRRRGQEARLRCSPMKGHSHVYWYRQLPEEGLKFMVYLQKENIIDESGMPKERFSAEFPKEGPSILRIQQVVRGDSAAYFCASSPRKTGGNSPLHFGNGTRLTVT.

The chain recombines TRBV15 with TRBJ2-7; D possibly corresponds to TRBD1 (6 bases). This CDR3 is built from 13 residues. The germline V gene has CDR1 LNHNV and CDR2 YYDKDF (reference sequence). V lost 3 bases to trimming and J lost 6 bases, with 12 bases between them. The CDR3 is CATSRTGGSEQYF. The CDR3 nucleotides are TGTGCCACCAGCAGGACAGGCGGGTCCGAGCAGTACTTC.

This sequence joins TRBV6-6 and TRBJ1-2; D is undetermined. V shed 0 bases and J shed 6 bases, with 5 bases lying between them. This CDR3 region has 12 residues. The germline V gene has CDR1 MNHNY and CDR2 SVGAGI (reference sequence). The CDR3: CASSYSRDGYTF. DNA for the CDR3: TGTGCCAGCAGTTACTCTAGGGATGGCTACACCTTC.

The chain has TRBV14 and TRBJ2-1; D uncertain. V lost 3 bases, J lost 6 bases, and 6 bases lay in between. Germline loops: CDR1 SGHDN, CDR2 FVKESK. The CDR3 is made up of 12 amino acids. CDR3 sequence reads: CASSHNTNEQFF. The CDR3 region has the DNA TGTGCCAGCAGCCACAACACCAATGAGCAGTTCTTC.

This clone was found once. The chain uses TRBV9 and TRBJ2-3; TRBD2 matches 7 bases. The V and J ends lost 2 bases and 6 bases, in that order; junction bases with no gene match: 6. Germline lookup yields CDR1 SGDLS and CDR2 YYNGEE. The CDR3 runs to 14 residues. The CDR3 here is CASSVRRGGDTQYF. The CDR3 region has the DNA TGTGCCAGCAGCGTCAGGAGGGGAGGGGATACGCAGTATTTT.

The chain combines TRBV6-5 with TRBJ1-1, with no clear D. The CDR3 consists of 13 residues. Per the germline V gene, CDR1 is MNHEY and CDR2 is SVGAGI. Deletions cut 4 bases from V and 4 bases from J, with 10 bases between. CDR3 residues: CASSWGGSTEAFF. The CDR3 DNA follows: TGTGCCAGCAGTTGGGGAGGGAGCACTGAAGCTTTCTTT.

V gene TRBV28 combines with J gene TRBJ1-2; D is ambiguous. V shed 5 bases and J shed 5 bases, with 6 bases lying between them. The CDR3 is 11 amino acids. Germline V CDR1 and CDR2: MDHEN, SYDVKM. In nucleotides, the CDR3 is TGTGCCAGCAGTGTGCAATATGGCTACACCTTC. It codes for CASSVQYGYTF.

Here the CDR3 reads CASSLQGDVQPQHF. The CDR3 DNA is TGTGCCAGCAGCTTACAAGGGGACGTTCAGCCCCAGCATTTT. The chain couples TRBV7-2 to TRBJ1-5; D possibly corresponds to TRBD1 (5 bases). CDR1 SGHTA and CDR2 FQGNSA come from the germline V gene. V shed 2 bases and J shed 6 bases, with 11 bases lying between them. There are 14 residues in the CDR3. The variable domain in full, completed from reference TRBV7-2 and TRBJ1-5, reads GAGVSQSPSNKVTEKGKDVELRCDPISGHTALYWYRQSLGQGLEFLIYFQGNSAPDKSGLPSDRFSAERTGGSVSTLTIQRTQQEDSAVYLCASSLQGDVQPQHFGDGTRLSIL.

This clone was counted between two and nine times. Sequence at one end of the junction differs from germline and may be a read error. CDR3 DNA sequence: TGTGCCAGCAGCGAAGGGGGCACTAGCACAGATACGCAGTATTTT. Amino acid sequence: CASSEGGTSTDTQYF. This chain connects TRBV2 to TRBJ2-3; TRBD1 matches at 7 bases. This CDR3 comprises 15 residues. Germline loops: CDR1 SNHLY, CDR2 FYNNEI.

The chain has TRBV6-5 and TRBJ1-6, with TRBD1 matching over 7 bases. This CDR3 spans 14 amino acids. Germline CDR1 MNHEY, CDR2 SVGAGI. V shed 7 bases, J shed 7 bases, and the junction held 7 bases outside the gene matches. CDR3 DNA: TGTGCCAGCACCCCGGACAGGACGAATTCACCCCTCCACTTT. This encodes CASTPDRTNSPLHF.

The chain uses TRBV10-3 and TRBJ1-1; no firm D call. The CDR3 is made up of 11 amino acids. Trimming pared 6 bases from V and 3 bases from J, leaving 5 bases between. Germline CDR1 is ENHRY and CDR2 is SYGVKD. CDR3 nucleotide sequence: TGTGCCATCAGCCAATACACTGAAGCTTTCTTT. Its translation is CAISQYTEAFF.

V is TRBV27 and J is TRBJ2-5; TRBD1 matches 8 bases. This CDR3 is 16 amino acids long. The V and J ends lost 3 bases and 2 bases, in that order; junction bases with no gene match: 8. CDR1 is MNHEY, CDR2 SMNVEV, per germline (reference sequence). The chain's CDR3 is CASSFRTGTGQETQYF. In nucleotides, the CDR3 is TGTGCCAGCAGTTTCCGAACCGGGACAGGTCAAGAGACCCAGTACTTC.

CDR3 in amino acids: CASSPGKDYGYTF. In DNA form, the CDR3 reads TGTGCCAGCAGCCCGGGCAAGGACTATGGCTACACCTTC. V is TRBV6-5 and J is TRBJ1-2; D unclear. Trimming took off 6 bases at V and 3 bases at J, with 11 bases between the two ends. In germline, CDR1 is MNHEY, CDR2 SVGAGI. The CDR3 spans 13 residues.

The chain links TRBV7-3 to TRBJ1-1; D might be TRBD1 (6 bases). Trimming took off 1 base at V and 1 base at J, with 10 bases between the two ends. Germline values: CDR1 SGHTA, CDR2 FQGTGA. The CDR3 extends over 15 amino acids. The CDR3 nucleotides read TGTGCCAGCAGCTTAAAGGGGGGGACGAACACTGAAGCTTTCTTT. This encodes CASSLKGGTNTEAFF.

For the CDR3, the DNA is TGTGCCAGCAGCGTTCGCGGTGATGAGCAGTTCTTC. It is translated as CASSVRGDEQFF. V usage is TRBV9 and J usage is TRBJ2-1, with D unclear. Trimming took 2 bases from V and 8 from J, leaving 8 bases between them. This CDR3 has 12 amino acids. The germline V gene encodes CDR1 SGDLS and CDR2 YYNGEE.

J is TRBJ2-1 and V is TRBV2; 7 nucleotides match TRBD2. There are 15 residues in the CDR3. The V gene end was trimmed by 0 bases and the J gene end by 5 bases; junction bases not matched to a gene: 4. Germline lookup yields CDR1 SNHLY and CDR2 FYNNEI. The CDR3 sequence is CASSEAGLPNNEQFF. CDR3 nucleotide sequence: TGTGCCAGCAGTGAAGCGGGACTACCCAACAATGAGCAGTTCTTC.